A selection of T cell receptor beta chains follows, all from one sample in a study of blood T cells in healthy people across ages. TCRdb fed the 5' RACE reads into MiXCR, producing one record per CDR3 protein. The repertoire includes roughly 680,000 distinct CDR3 sequences, 52% of them detected once, and less than 15% sits in the top ten. Sequencing was done on a sample of blood. These receptors came from a woman of 80 years or more in good health. Both conserved end residues are part of each CDR3. D genes are given only for firm matches. Rows may omit the clone size; those that give it use once, few, many or a size class.

clone size | J gene | D gene | V gene | CDR3 DNA | CDR3 protein
many | TRBJ2-1 | TRBD2 | TRBV25-1 | TGTGCCAGCAGAGATACTAGCGGGGGGATCAACAATGAGCAGTTCTTC | CASRDTSGGINNEQFF
many | TRBJ1-5 | TRBD1 | TRBV29-1 | TGCAGCGTTTCCAGGGGGCCGAGCAATCAGCCCCAGCATTTT | CSVSRGPSNQPQHF
NA | TRBJ2-3 | NA | TRBV20-1 | TGCAGTGCTAGAGATCAGGGGAGGAGGCTTACAGATACGCAGTATTTT | CSARDQGRRLTDTQYF
many | TRBJ2-7 | TRBD2 | TRBV6-1 | TGTGCCAGCAGCACTAGCGTTTCCTACGAGCAGTACTTC | CASSTSVSYEQYF
NA | TRBJ2-7 | TRBD1 | TRBV11-2 | TGTGCCAGCAGCCCTATCGGGCGGGGACAGGGGAATAGCTACGAGCAGTACTTC | CASSPIGRGQGNSYEQYF
NA | TRBJ2-4 | NA | TRBV20-1 | TGCAGTGCCCGTTCTGAAAGTCGCATTCAGTACTTC | CSARSESRIQYF
many | TRBJ1-2 | NA | TRBV5-1 | TGCGCCAGCAGCTTAGATGGGGAATATGGCTACACCTTC | CASSLDGEYGYTF
once | TRBJ2-5 | TRBD1 | TRBV15 | TGTGCCACCAGCAGGACAGGGTCAAAGGAGACCCAGTACTTC | CATSRTGSKETQYF
NA | TRBJ2-7 | TRBD1 | TRBV3-1 | TGTGCCAGCAGCCACCAGACAGGGCCTAACGAGCAGTACTTC | CASSHQTGPNEQYF
NA | TRBJ1-1 | NA | TRBV2 | TGTGCCAGCAGTTGGTACAGGGACACTGAAGCTTTCTTT | CASSWYRDTEAFF
NA | TRBJ2-1 | TRBD1 | TRBV20-1 | TGCAGTGCTAGCTTCGGGACAGGGTCATATGAGCAGTTCTTC | CSASFGTGSYEQFF
few | TRBJ1-4 | NA | TRBV29-1 | TGCAGCGTTGAAATGAGAGAAAAACTGTTTTTT | CSVEMREKLFF
many | TRBJ2-5 | TRBD2 | TRBV28 | TGTGCCAGCAGTTGGGGACTAGCGGGAGAAGAGCAGTACTTC | CASSWGLAGEEQYF
NA | TRBJ2-2 | TRBD2 | TRBV10-3 | TGTGCCATCAGTGACGGACTAGCGGCGCCCGGGGAGCTGTTTTTT | CAISDGLAAPGELFF
NA | TRBJ2-5 | NA | TRBV29-1 | TGCAGCTCCCGACAAGGGGACGGAGAGACCCAGTACTTC | CSSRQGDGETQYF
NA | TRBJ2-1 | NA | TRBV6-5 | TGTGCCAGCAGTTACTCCGGCGGTGGGAATGAGCAGTTCTTC | CASSYSGGGNEQFF
NA | TRBJ2-1 | NA | TRBV29-1 | TGCAGCGTCTGGACCGTAGGGAGGATAAATGAGCAGTTCTTC | CSVWTVGRINEQFF
many | TRBJ2-1 | TRBD2 | TRBV15 | TGTGCCACCAGCAGAGAGTATCCCCGGACGAGCGGGGTCGATGAGCAGTTCTTC | CATSREYPRTSGVDEQFF
NA | TRBJ2-5 | TRBD1 | TRBV7-3 | TGTGCCAGCAGCTTATCGGGGACAGGGGGTAACAATGAGCAGTACTTC | CASSLSGTGGNNEQYF
NA | TRBJ2-2 | TRBD2 | TRBV12-3/TRBV12-4 | TGTGCCAGCAGTTTGGGGAGGGGCGGGAGCTTGATCGGGGAGCTGTTTTTT | CASSLGRGGSLIGELFF
many | TRBJ2-5 | TRBD2 | TRBV12-3/TRBV12-4 | TGTGCCAGCAGCTTAGCGGGGGGGCCTTTTGAGACCCAGTACTTC | CASSLAGGPFETQYF
NA | TRBJ2-1 | NA | TRBV5-6 | TGTGCCAGCAGCTTATGGTGGGAGCAGTTCTTC | CASSLWWEQFF
NA | TRBJ2-5 | NA | TRBV29-1 | TGCAGCGTTGAACTCGCCGGGAGAAACTACAATGAGCAGTACTTC | CSVELAGRNYNEQYF
NA | TRBJ2-1 | NA | TRBV2 | TGTGCCAGCACAGGGTACGATAAGCAGTTCTTC | CASTGYDKQFF
NA | TRBJ2-4 | TRBD2 | TRBV27 | TGTGCCAGCAGTCCCGGACTAGCGGGGGCGAACATTCAGTACTTC | CASSPGLAGANIQYF